Below are 28 T cell receptor beta chains sequenced from a single sample in a study of tumor-infiltrating lymphocytes in primary liver carcinoma. With 500 to 650 ng total RNA as template and a constant-region primer, TCR beta cDNA was made. Slightly modified ARM-PCR with three nested multiplex PCR rounds yielded TCR beta libraries. The first two PCR rounds used TRBV1-TRBV30 forward primers with a C-beta reverse primer, 10 to 11 cycles each. Each CDR3 protein gets one entry after TCRdb re-called the multiplex PCR reads with MiXCR. The sample lists under 50,000 distinct CDR3 sequences; about two thirds were seen once. It was from 20-30 mg of unsorted bulk tissue that RNA and DNA were co-extracted. Source material: liver tumor tissue from sampling region 5. Subset described: tumor region T5, tumor centre. Every receptor here comes from a man between 35 and 55 years old with primary liver carcinoma and hepatitis B virus infection.

Of note for this clonotype: One end of the junction is discordant with germline, which a read error may explain. The CDR3 here is CASNQGLNTGELFF. The CDR3 DNA sequence: TGCGCCAGCAACCAAGGTCTGAACACCGGGGAACTGTTTTTT. The chain joins TRBV4-1 to TRBJ2-2; D is perhaps TRBD2 (5 bases). Germline V lookup: CDR1 MGHRA, CDR2 YSYEKL. The CDR3 length is 14 residues.

As regards this clonotype: Mismatch with germline at one junction end may stem from a read error. The rearrangement links TRBV6-5 to TRBJ2-7; 10 bases line up with TRBD2. This CDR3 is 13 amino acids long. From germline, CDR1 is MNHEY and CDR2 SVGAGI. CDR3 sequence (DNA): TGTGCCGCGCGGACTAGCGGCTCCTACGATCAGTACTTC. This translates into CAARTSGSYDQYF.

This clonotype was recorded many times. The chain's CDR3 is CASRPDSLTEAFF. DNA for the CDR3: TGTGCCAGCAGGCCGGACAGTCTGACTGAAGCTTTCTTT. The V call is TRBV6-1, the J call TRBJ1-1; a possible D gene is TRBD1 (6 bases). The CDR3 loop spans 13 amino acids. The ends were cut back, 6 bases at V and 5 bases at J, with 13 bases in the middle. In germline, CDR1 is MNHNS, CDR2 SASEGT.

The V gene is TRBV18, the J gene TRBJ2-7; D possibly uses TRBD1 or TRBD2 (6 bases each). This CDR3 has 15 amino acids. Looked up from germline, CDR1 is KGHSH and CDR2 is LQKENI. Here the CDR3 DNA reads TGTGCGAGTTCACCACTAGGGGGGACTCGGTACGAGCAGTACGTC. Its protein is CASSPLGGTRYEQYV.

The chain combines TRBV29-1 with TRBJ2-1; TRBD2 agrees at 8 bases. Germline V gene lookup returns CDR1 SQVTM and CDR2 ANQGSEA. V shed 3 bases and J 8 bases; nucleotides not matched to a gene: 9. The CDR3 covers 14 residues. CDR3 sequence reads: CSVDWFSGMDEQFF. CDR3 sequence (DNA): TGCAGCGTTGATTGGTTTAGCGGGATGGATGAGCAGTTCTTC.

Details on this clonotype: An end of the junction differs from the germline gene, which may be a read error. The J gene is TRBJ2-7, the V gene TRBV11-2; possibly TRBD2 for D (5 bases). Germline V gives CDR1 SGHAT, CDR2 FQNNGV. This CDR3 has 13 amino acids. The CDR3 nucleotides read TGTGCCAGCAGCCTAAGTGAGCTAGCTTCGCAGTCCTTC. Translating it yields CASSLSELASQSF.

By sample fraction, this clonotype is medium-sized. The gene calls are TRBV11-2 and TRBJ2-1; D is unresolved. V gave up 1 base and J gave up 2 bases, with 6 bases separating them. Looked up from germline, CDR1 is SGHAT and CDR2 is FQNNGV. CDR3 length: 14 amino acids. CDR3 bases: TGTGCCAGCAGCTTAGGAGTTCCCTACAATGAGCAGTTCTTC. This sequence encodes CASSLGVPYNEQFF.

Points on this clonotype: A much larger clone sits a single nucleotide away, making a read error possible. The gene calls are TRBV30 and TRBJ2-2; a possible D gene is TRBD2 (5 bases). The germline V gene encodes CDR1 GTSNPN and CDR2 SVGIG (reference sequence). This CDR3 region has 15 residues. The CDR3 loop reads CAWSVPNTHTGEPFF. The CDR3 nucleotides read TGTGCCTGGAGTGTACCCAACACGCACACCGGGGAGCCGTTTTTT.

Comments on this clonotype: Since no conserved phenylalanine or tryptophan closes the CDR3, a read error is the likely cause. J is TRBJ2-1 and V is TRBV12-3 or TRBV12-4; the match to TRBD1 covers 9 bases. The CDR3 covers 13 residues. The trim removed 10 bases at V and 9 bases at J, leaving 10 bases unmatched. DNA for the CDR3: TGTGCCAACACCTTACAGGGGGCGAGTGAGCAGTTCCTC. Residues: CANTLQGASEQFL.

The chain joins TRBV11-2 to TRBJ2-1, with TRBD2 matching over 7 bases. The V segment lost 4 bases and the J segment 15 bases; nucleotides outside the gene matches: 21. Per germline, CDR1 SGHAT and CDR2 FQNNGV. The CDR3 contains 16 residues. This CDR3 reads CASSYSSTSGREGVFF. CDR3 bases: TGTGCCAGCAGCTACTCTTCGACTAGTGGGAGGGAAGGCGTGTTCTTC.

About this clonotype itself: Because it lacks the conserved phenylalanine or tryptophan at the end, this CDR3 is likely a read error. The chain is built from TRBV29-1 and TRBJ2-3; D call uncertain. V lost 8 bases and J lost 3, with 12 bases in between. Germline CDR1 reads SQVTM; CDR2 reads ANQGSEA. The CDR3 runs 12 residues. The CDR3 reads CSITIDTDTQYL. The CDR3 DNA is TGCAGCATCACTATAGATACAGATACGCAGTATCTT.

On this clonotype: A read error may produce the germline difference seen at one junction end. The chain carries TRBV5-1 and TRBJ2-1; D is uncertain. The length of the CDR3 is 15 residues. The germline V gene encodes CDR1 SGHRS and CDR2 YFSETQ. The CDR3 nucleotides are TGCGCCAGCAGCTTGGCCGAGGTAGCCGACGTTGAGCAGCTCTTC. Translated, it gives CASSLAEVADVEQLF.

As to this clonotype: A much larger clone differs from this one at a single base, so this may be a read error. The CDR3 sequence: CASVLDSYNEQLF. The CDR3 nucleotides are TGTGCCAGCGTTCTTGACAGTTACAATGAGCAGTTATTC. The V gene is TRBV28, the J gene TRBJ2-1; D is possibly TRBD1 (5 bases). The CDR3 consists of 13 residues. Per the germline V gene, CDR1 is MDHEN and CDR2 is SYDVKM.

On this clonotype: One junction end disagrees with the germline gene, perhaps due to a read error. The V call is TRBV6-1, the J call TRBJ1-1, with TRBD1 matching over 7 bases. Germline V lookup: CDR1 MNHNS, CDR2 SASEGT. The CDR3 totals 14 residues. CDR3 nucleotides: TGTACCAGCAGTGATGGGGGCAGGGGGGCTGAAGCTTTCTTT. Its protein is CTSSDGGRGAEAFF.

The chain recombines TRBV11-1 with TRBJ2-5; D gene uncertain. There are 17 residues in the CDR3. V was shortened by 1 base and J by 7 bases, with 22 bases between the two germline ends. CDR1 and CDR2 (germline): SGHAT, FQDESV (reference sequence). In DNA, the CDR3 is TGTGCCAGCAGCTTAGTAAAAGACGGGCAGCTCCACGGGACCCAGTACTTC. It is translated as CASSLVKDGQLHGTQYF.

Ten or more counts support this clonotype. The chain joins TRBV14 to TRBJ2-1; no clear D. The CDR3 extends over 14 amino acids. Trimming left V 4 bases short and J 7 bases short, with 14 bases between. Looked up from germline, CDR1 is SGHDN and CDR2 is FVKESK. The DNA for the CDR3 is TGTGCCAGCAGCCTGTCCCCCCGGTGGAATGAGCAGTTCTTC. This codes for CASSLSPRWNEQFF.

Ten or more counts support this clonotype. The CDR3 loop is CSVRIAGGPYEQYF. CDR3 DNA: TGCAGCGTTAGAATAGCGGGAGGGCCCTACGAGCAGTACTTC. This chain connects TRBV29-1 to TRBJ2-7; 11 nucleotides align to TRBD2. The CDR3 spans 14 residues. J lost 2 bases, V lost 5 bases, and 5 bases had no gene match. The germline gives CDR1 SQVTM, CDR2 ANQGSEA.

This clonotype was detected many times. The chain carries TRBV28 and TRBJ1-1; 9 bases align to TRBD1. Germline assignment: CDR1 MDHEN and CDR2 SYDVKM. The length of the CDR3 is 16 residues. V shed 6 bases, J shed 2 bases, and the junction held 10 bases outside the gene matches. CDR3 nucleotides: TGTGCCAGCAGGCCTAGACCGGGACAGGGTAACACTGAAGCTTTCTTT. It encodes CASRPRPGQGNTEAFF.

Note on this clonotype: The CDR3 end shows no conserved phenylalanine or tryptophan, and so a read error is likely. The CDR3 protein is CASSSFTSFGELFY. CDR3 in DNA: TGTGCCAGCAGCTCCTTTACTAGCTTCGGGGAGCTGTTTTAT. The chain links TRBV11-2 to TRBJ2-2, with D maybe TRBD2 (6 bases). Germline V lookup: CDR1 SGHAT, CDR2 FQNNGV. The CDR3 has 14 residues. Between the trimmed V and J ends, which lost 4 bases and 7 bases, there was a span of 13 bases.

Comment on this clonotype: This may be a read error: a much more frequent sequence differs by one nucleotide. DNA for the CDR3: TGTGCCAGCAGCGTACAAGCTCTGAGCTCCTACAATGAGCAGTTCTTC. It is translated as CASSVQALSSYNEQFF. This chain connects TRBV7-8 to TRBJ2-1; no clear D. Germline V gene sequence: CDR1 SGHVS, CDR2 FQNEAQ. The CDR3 consists of 16 residues. V lost 5 bases and J lost 0, with 14 bases in between.

A remark on this clonotype: A junction boundary mismatches the germline segment, possibly from a read error. CDR3 in DNA: TGTGGCAGCAGCTTATCGCGGGGAAGAGGCGCCAACATCCTGACTTTC. Translated: CGSSLSRGRGANILTF. The V gene is TRBV11-2, the J gene TRBJ2-6; possible D gene TRBD2, 6 bases. The germline V gene encodes CDR1 SGHAT and CDR2 FQNNGV. CDR3 length: 16 residues.

With regard to this clonotype: One end of the junction varies from germline; a read error may be responsible. V usage is TRBV12-3 or TRBV12-4 and J usage is TRBJ2-7; the match to TRBD1 covers 8 bases. The CDR3 length is 12 residues. CDR3 nucleotides: TGTGCCAGCAGTTTCCAGGGGGCGGTACACTATTTC. Translating it yields CASSFQGAVHYF.

Details on this clonotype: One end of the junction is discordant with germline, which a read error may explain. The rearrangement uses TRBV11-2 and TRBJ1-6, with a possible D match to TRBD1 (5 bases). The CDR3 has 14 residues. CDR1 and CDR2 (germline): SGHAT, FQNNGV. The CDR3 coding sequence is TGTGCCAGTAGCTTAGACAGTAATAATTCACCCCTCCACTTT. Translation gives CASSLDSNNSPLHF. The full variable domain, completed using reference TRBV11-2 and TRBJ1-6, is EAGVAQSPRYKIIEKRQSVAFWCNPISGHATLYWYQQILGQGPKLLIQFQNNGVVDDSQLPKDRFSAERLKGVDSTLKIQPAKLEDSAVYLCASSLDSNNSPLHFGNGTRLTVT.

Notes on this clonotype: A much larger clone differs by one base, so this may be a read error. The chain links TRBV13 to TRBJ2-3, with D possibly being TRBD1 (5 bases). The CDR3 has 14 residues. Germline CDR1 PRHDT, CDR2 FYEKMQ (reference sequence). CDR3 protein: CASNLTQGADTQYF. The CDR3 DNA sequence: TGTGCCAGCAACTTAACCCAGGGCGCAGATACGCAGTATTTT.

This sequence joins TRBV12-3 or TRBV12-4 and TRBJ2-1, with a weak D call TRBD2 (7 bases). This CDR3 contains 14 residues. The V end lost 6 bases, the J end lost 9 bases, and 18 bases lay between the germline ends. The CDR3 nucleotides read TGTGCCAGCAGCCGGGGGGCCAACGAACCTGAGCAGTTCTTC. It yields the protein CASSRGANEPEQFF.

The J gene is TRBJ2-1, the V gene TRBV6-5; D remains unclear. Looked up from germline, CDR1 is MNHEY and CDR2 is SVGAGI. V shed 7 bases and J shed 0 bases, with 19 bases lying between them. CDR3 length equals 17 residues. CDR3 in DNA: TGTGCCAGCACTCACTTGCGCGAAGGTGGCTCCTACAATGAGCAGTTCTTC. This encodes CASTHLREGGSYNEQFF.

This clonotype has a count of ten or more. V is TRBV6-5 and J is TRBJ2-5; D gene unclear. The CDR3 is made up of 13 amino acids. Germline lookup yields CDR1 MNHEY and CDR2 SVGAGI. V was shortened by 7 bases and J by 2 bases, with 11 bases between the two germline ends. This CDR3 reads CASNKGSQETQYF. The CDR3 DNA is TGTGCCAGCAATAAAGGCAGTCAAGAGACCCAGTACTTC.

This clonotype was detected a few times. This may come from a read error, since a much larger clone is one base off. V usage is TRBV29-1 and J usage is TRBJ1-1; 7 positions agree with TRBD1. Germline CDR1 is SQVTM and CDR2 is ANQGSEA. The CDR3 extends over 14 amino acids. Trimming took 1 base from V and 6 from J; bases not matched to a gene: 8. CDR3 coding DNA: TGCAGCGTTGAAGTCCCAGGGGGTATCTCTGAAGCTTTCTTT. This codes for CSVEVPGGISEAFF.